These 24 T cell receptor beta chains share one sample of origin, sequenced in a study of regulatory T cells in long-lasting Graves disease. In building TCR beta libraries, iRepertoire HTBI primers were used together with Arm-PCR of CDR3 regions. TCRdb reanalysed the multiplex PCR reads using MiXCR and keeps one entry per CDR3 protein. There are more than 400,000 distinct CDR3 sequences in the sample; about 17% occur only once, and roughly an eighth lies in the top ten. The time point denotes: newly diagnosed GD, antithyroid drugs for less than 3 months. From PBMCs, RNA was extracted and then used to make the TCR library. The same data also contributed to another study, on T cells in Graves' hyperthyroidism and ophthalmopathy.

The sequencing used peripheral blood mononuclear cells (PBMCs), collected at new diagnosis, from a patient treated with antithyroid drugs. The receptors were sampled from a middle-aged man with Graves disease.

This rearrangement joins TRBV24-1 to TRBJ2-3; 9 nucleotides align to TRBD2. The CDR3 length is 18 residues. V shed 9 bases and J 5 bases; nucleotides not matched to a gene: 20. Germline assignment: CDR1 KGHDR and CDR2 SFDVKD. For the CDR3, the DNA is TGTGCCACCCAAGACACACTAGGGACTAGCCAATCCGGAGATACGCAGTATTTT. Its translation is CATQDTLGTSQSGDTQYF.

This clonotype was seen at least ten times. The rearrangement links TRBV11-2 to TRBJ2-1, with 15 bases matching TRBD2. Germline assignment: CDR1 SGHAT and CDR2 FQNNGV. This CDR3 comprises 20 residues. J lost 1 base, V lost 2 bases, and 9 bases had no gene match. CDR3 nucleotide sequence: TGTGCCAGCAGCTTAAGGGGACTAGCGGGAGGATCCTCGTCCTACAATGAGCAGTTCTTC. This encodes CASSLRGLAGGSSSYNEQFF.

This clonotype appeared many times. The CDR3 DNA follows: TGTGCCAGCGCACTTGGACAGGGACCAGATCAGCCCCAGCATTTT. Residues: CASALGQGPDQPQHF. The J gene is TRBJ1-5, the V gene TRBV6-1, with TRBD1 matching 8 bases. Looked up from germline, CDR1 is MNHNS and CDR2 is SASEGT. The trim removed 8 bases at V and 5 bases at J, leaving 11 bases unmatched. There are 15 residues in the CDR3.

In this sample, this clonotype turned up many times. The rearrangement joins TRBV5-1 to TRBJ2-1; D unclear. V lost 0 bases to trimming and J lost 5 bases, with 6 bases between them. Germline CDR1 reads SGHRS; CDR2 reads YFSETQ. This CDR3 is 13 amino acids long. CDR3 sequence reads: CASSLGSNNEQFF. The CDR3 DNA reads TGCGCCAGCAGCTTGGGCTCAAACAATGAGCAGTTCTTC.

This clonotype was detected many times. V and J are TRBV7-2 and TRBJ1-2; perhaps TRBD1 as D (5 bases). Germline V gene lookup returns CDR1 SGHTA and CDR2 FQGNSA. The CDR3 is 15 residues long. Trimming took off 1 base at V and 3 bases at J, with 12 bases between the two ends. The CDR3 loop reads CASSLESGAHYGYTF. The CDR3 DNA reads TGTGCCAGCAGCTTAGAGTCCGGGGCCCACTATGGCTACACCTTC.

This clonotype appeared many times. The J gene is TRBJ2-7, the V gene TRBV2, with unresolved D. Germline assignment: CDR1 SNHLY and CDR2 FYNNEI. V dropped 7 bases and J dropped 4 bases, with 29 bases sitting between them. This CDR3 spans 18 amino acids. As DNA, the CDR3 is TGTGCCAGCACCATTTTCATACGACGATCTGGGGTAGATTACGAGCAGTACTTC. This sequence encodes CASTIFIRRSGVDYEQYF.

This clonotype was seen more than once but under ten times. The gene calls are TRBV10-3 and TRBJ2-2, with D unresolved. This CDR3 has 14 amino acids. Deletions cut 7 bases from V and 2 bases from J, with 11 bases between. Germline-derived CDR1 and CDR2 are ENHRY and SYGVKD. CDR3 DNA: TGTGCCATCAAACCGGGCAGAAACACCGGGGAGCTGTTTTTT. It translates to CAIKPGRNTGELFF.

This clonotype showed up many times. The rearrangement links TRBV27 to TRBJ2-5, with D tentatively TRBD1 (6 bases). Germline values: CDR1 MNHEY, CDR2 SMNVEV (reference sequence). There are 16 residues in the CDR3. V was clipped by 6 bases and J by 2 bases, with 19 bases between them. The CDR3: CASSAFTGIPQETQYF. The CDR3 DNA follows: TGTGCCAGCAGCGCGTTCACAGGGATCCCTCAAGAGACCCAGTACTTC.

This clonotype was seen only a few times. This chain connects TRBV20-1 to TRBJ2-5; 7 bases are shared with TRBD1. Trimming removed 7 bases from V and 2 bases from J; junction bases left unmatched: 4. Per the germline V gene, CDR1 is DFQATT and CDR2 is SNEGSKA (reference sequence). The CDR3 runs to 12 residues. CDR3 amino acids: CSVTGNQETQYF. The CDR3 bases are TGCAGTGTGACAGGGAATCAAGAGACCCAGTACTTC.

V is TRBV24-1 and J is TRBJ2-5, with D possibly being TRBD1 (5 bases). Trimming removed 3 bases at V and 0 bases at J, with 7 bases between. The CDR3 length is 14 residues. Per germline, CDR1 KGHDR and CDR2 SFDVKD. CDR3 region: CATSDTGYQETQYF. The DNA for the CDR3 is TGTGCCACCAGTGATACAGGTTACCAAGAGACCCAGTACTTC.

This clonotype has a count of ten or more. The gene calls are TRBV7-2 and TRBJ1-1; perhaps TRBD1 as D (5 bases). Germline CDR1 and CDR2: SGHTA and FQGNSA. Trimming left V 6 bases short and J 4 bases short, with 12 bases between. This CDR3 is built from 13 residues. CDR3 loop: CASRGVGSTEAFF. The CDR3, as DNA: TGTGCCAGCAGAGGGGTGGGGTCCACTGAAGCTTTCTTT.

This clonotype was detected a few times. The chain employs TRBV10-3 and TRBJ2-4; D is perhaps TRBD1 or TRBD2 (5 bases each). The CDR3 is made up of 16 amino acids. Trimming removed 5 bases at V and 0 bases at J, with 14 bases between. The germline V gene encodes CDR1 ENHRY and CDR2 SYGVKD. DNA for the CDR3: TGTGCCATCAGTCGAGGGGACGTTCTAGCCAAAAACATTCAGTACTTC. The encoded protein is CAISRGDVLAKNIQYF.

In this sample, this clonotype turned up many times. The V call is TRBV6-2 or TRBV6-3, the J call TRBJ2-7; D is possibly TRBD1 or TRBD2 (5 bases each). This CDR3 is built from 16 residues. The V and J ends lost 1 base and 0 bases respectively, with 13 bases between them. Germline V gene lookup returns CDR1 MNHEY and CDR2 SVGEGT. Written as DNA, the CDR3 is TGTGCCAGCAGTTACTTTCGGGACGTCTACTCCTACGAGCAGTACTTC. Amino acids: CASSYFRDVYSYEQYF.

This clonotype was observed many times. This rearrangement joins TRBV18 to TRBJ1-1, with a weak D call TRBD1 (5 bases). V dropped 6 bases and J dropped 3 bases, with 11 bases sitting between them. The CDR3 consists of 13 residues. Germline V gene lookup returns CDR1 KGHSH and CDR2 LQKENI. The CDR3 sequence: CASSPDSHTEAFF. The CDR3, as DNA: TGTGCCAGCTCCCCCGACAGCCACACTGAAGCTTTCTTT.

This sequence joins TRBV14 and TRBJ2-1; D not resolved. This CDR3 comprises 15 residues. Germline V gene lookup returns CDR1 SGHDN and CDR2 FVKESK. V dropped 0 bases and J dropped 5 bases, with 11 bases sitting between them. The CDR3 sequence: CASSQEERRDNEQFF. In DNA form, the CDR3 reads TGTGCCAGCAGCCAAGAAGAGAGAAGAGACAATGAGCAGTTCTTC.

A word on this clonotype: One base away lies a much larger clone, so this may be a sequencing read error. This chain links TRBV28 with TRBJ2-7; D is ambiguous. Germline assignment: CDR1 MDHEN and CDR2 SYDVKM. CDR3 length: 14 amino acids. CDR3 protein: CAGSLSPPLGEQYF. In nucleotides, the CDR3 is TGTGCCGGCAGTTTAAGTCCGCCCCTGGGGGAGCAGTACTTC. Complete variable domain (other parts from reference TRBV28 and TRBJ2-7): DVKVTQSSRYLVKRTGEKVFLECVQDMDHENMFWYRQDPGLGLRLIYFSYDVKMKEKGDIPEGYSVSREKKERFSLILESASTNQTSMYLCAGSLSPPLGEQYFGPGTRLTVT.

V and J are TRBV30 and TRBJ2-5, with TRBD1 identical over 8 bases. V gave up 5 bases and J gave up 1 base; unmatched junction bases: 3. This CDR3 region has 13 residues. Germline V gene lookup returns CDR1 GTSNPN and CDR2 SVGIG (reference sequence). The CDR3 nucleotides are TGTGCCTGGGGAGGACAGGGCCAAGAGACCCAGTACTTC. Its protein is CAWGGQGQETQYF.

This clonotype has at least ten counts. This chain links TRBV28 with TRBJ2-2; 9 bases fit TRBD1. Germline-derived CDR1 and CDR2 are MDHEN and SYDVKM. The CDR3 is made up of 15 amino acids. V was pared by 7 bases and J by 5 bases, with 8 bases of the junction left unmatched. CDR3 sequence reads: CASTGQGGWTGELFF. The CDR3 nucleotides are TGTGCCAGCACGGGACAGGGAGGATGGACCGGGGAGCTGTTTTTT.

Comment on this clonotype: Given a far larger clone just one base away, this is likely a sequencing read error. This sequence joins TRBV7-3 and TRBJ2-1; 11 bases are a match to TRBD2. The CDR3 is 18 amino acids. After removal of 2 bases from V and 7 bases from J, the junction contained 13 bases not matched to a gene. Germline V gives CDR1 SGHTA, CDR2 FQGTGA. The DNA of the CDR3 is TGTGCCAGCAGCTTAGTGGGGGGGCGGGCTAGCGGGAGGAATGAGCAGTTCTTC. Translating it yields CASSLVGGRASGRNEQFF. The full variable domain, completed using reference TRBV7-3 and TRBJ2-1, is GAGVSQTPSNKVTEKGKYVELRCDPISGHTALYWYRQSLGQGPEFLIYFQGTGAADDSGLPNDRFFAVRPEGSVSTLKIQRTERGDSAVYLCASSLVGGRASGRNEQFFGPGTRLTVL.

This clonotype was counted ten times or more. The rearrangement uses TRBV7-2 and TRBJ1-1; D gene unclear. Germline V lookup: CDR1 SGHTA, CDR2 FQGNSA. Trimming shortened V by 1 base and J by 6 bases, and 12 bases separated the two germline ends. CDR3 size: 14 residues. For the CDR3, the DNA is TGTGCCAGCAGCTTAGAGAGGGTGAGGTCTGAAGCTTTCTTT. Its translation is CASSLERVRSEAFF.

This clonotype was recorded many times. The chain links TRBV7-2 to TRBJ2-1, with no clear D. Germline CDR1 is SGHTA and CDR2 is FQGNSA. Trimming took 5 bases from V and 0 from J, leaving 8 bases between them. The CDR3 covers 14 residues. This CDR3 is CASSPPGSYNEQFF. In nucleotides, the CDR3 is TGTGCCAGCAGCCCGCCAGGCTCCTACAATGAGCAGTTCTTC.

This clonotype was recorded a few times. This chain connects TRBV19 to TRBJ2-2; tentatively, D is TRBD2 (5 bases). Trimming stripped 3 bases from V and 7 bases from J, with 12 bases between. The germline gives CDR1 LNHDA, CDR2 SQIVND (reference sequence). The CDR3 has 14 residues. Here the CDR3 reads CASSMSVRVGELFF. The CDR3 DNA is TGTGCCAGTAGTATGTCGGTGCGGGTCGGGGAGCTGTTTTTT.

This clonotype was observed many times. The genes are TRBV24-1 and TRBJ2-2; 9 bases map to TRBD2. The CDR3 runs 17 residues. Unmatched junction bases numbered 8, after V lost 3 bases and J lost 4 bases. The germline gives CDR1 KGHDR, CDR2 SFDVKD. The CDR3 coding sequence is TGTGCCACCAGTGATCATAAACCGGGACTAGCCACCGGGGAGCTGTTTTTT. Amino acids: CATSDHKPGLATGELFF.

This clonotype was detected a few times. A much larger clone sits a single nucleotide away, making a read error possible. V usage is TRBV2 and J usage is TRBJ2-1, with D unclear. Germline loops: CDR1 SNHLY, CDR2 FYNNEI. The CDR3 extends over 11 amino acids. Here the CDR3 reads CASRVSREQLF. The CDR3 coding sequence is TGTGCCAGCAGAGTCTCAAGAGAGCAGTTATTC. Full variable domain (rest looked up from reference TRBV2 and TRBJ2-1): EPEVTQTPSHQVTQMGQEVILRCVPISNHLYFYWYRQILGQKVEFLVSFYNNEISEKSEIFDDQFSVERPDGSNFTLKIRSTKLEDSAMYFCASRVSREQLFGPGTRLTVL.